The T cell receptor (beta chain) described here comes from a study of blood T cell repertoires in COVID-19. About the research overall: Acute and convalescent COVID-19 specimens originated in the United States, Italy and Spain. Nucleic acid was either cDNA or gDNA, and it came from T cells, B-cell-depleted T cells, or PBMCs.

The assay was immunoSEQ multiplex PCR, and TCRdb's table has in-frame clones only and misses some. This table holds roughly 260,000 clones, roughly 84% found once. The CDR3 has 14 amino acids. Losses at the gene ends were 6 bases for V and 5 bases for J; bases not matched to a gene: 9. Germline-derived CDR1 and CDR2 are LGHNT and FRNRAP. V and J are TRBV12-5 and TRBJ2-7; 8 bases map to TRBD1. The receptor comes from a woman aged 40 to 55 with active or convalescent COVID-19. Sequences were obtained from peripheral blood. CDR3 sequence: CASGQGQGRNEQYF. The CDR3 nucleotides are TGTGCTAGTGGCCAAGGACAGGGAAGGAACGAGCAGTACTTC.